The 6 T cell receptor beta chains below come from one sample, sequenced in a study of cytomegalovirus exposure and HLA in healthy donors. TCRdb's copy holds only in-frame clones and misses some; the assay was immunoSEQ multiplex PCR. The sample lists a few hundred thousand clones; roughly 90% were seen once. The material sequenced was PBMCs. The receptors here all came from a woman between 18 and 29 years old in good health and CMV-seronegative.

V gene TRBV2 combines with J gene TRBJ1-1; D not resolved. Trimming stripped 5 bases from V and 1 base from J, with 14 bases between. CDR3 length: 15 residues. The germline CDR1 and CDR2 sequences are SNHLY and FYNNEI. The CDR3 DNA reads as TGTGCCAGCAGTTCTGCTGGGAGGGCGAACACTGAAGCTTTCTTT. Translated: CASSSAGRANTEAFF.

The chain combines TRBV6-1 with TRBJ2-1, with 9 bases lining up with TRBD2. Losses at the gene ends were 4 bases for V and 4 bases for J; bases not matched to a gene: 5. The CDR3 length is 15 residues. Germline CDR1 MNHNS, CDR2 SASEGT. Here the CDR3 reads CASSAASGIYNEQFF. CDR3 coding DNA: TGTGCCAGCAGTGCGGCTAGCGGGATATACAATGAGCAGTTCTTC.

DNA for the CDR3: TGTGCCAGCAGTGGGACCGCGGGGGGAGCTACAGATACGCAGTATTTT. Its protein is CASSGTAGGATDTQYF. V gene TRBV2 combines with J gene TRBJ2-3; 8 bases align to TRBD2. V lost 4 bases, J lost 3 bases, and 9 bases stayed unmatched. Per the germline V gene, CDR1 is SNHLY and CDR2 is FYNNEI. This CDR3 has 16 residues.

The chain couples TRBV30 to TRBJ1-5; D possibly corresponds to TRBD1 (5 bases). V was pared by 2 bases and J by 11 bases, with 28 bases between. Germline lookup yields CDR1 GTSNPN and CDR2 SVGIG (reference sequence). The CDR3 length is 17 residues. The CDR3 DNA follows: TGTGCCTGGAGTCCTGCCTTCGCGCGGGACCCAGTCATTGCCCAGCATTTT. It specifies CAWSPAFARDPVIAQHF.

The sample holds one count of this clone. J is TRBJ2-4 and V is TRBV6-1; tentative D call: TRBD1 (6 bases). The CDR3 contains 19 residues. Germline CDR1 and CDR2: MNHNS and SASEGT. The germline V and J ends were trimmed by 0 bases and 0 bases, with 18 bases remaining between them. For the CDR3, the DNA is TGTGCCAGCAGTGAAGCCTCCGGGACATCGATATCAGCCAAAAACATTCAGTACTTC. As protein: CASSEASGTSISAKNIQYF.

This chain links TRBV19 with TRBJ2-1, with TRBD2 as a possible D gene (5 bases). Germline V gene sequence: CDR1 LNHDA, CDR2 SQIVND (reference sequence). This CDR3 is 15 amino acids long. V was pared by 6 bases and J by 6 bases, with 18 bases between. For the CDR3, the DNA is TGTGCCAGTAGCCTGAGGGATTCTCTGGCCAATGAGCAGTTCTTC. This encodes CASSLRDSLANEQFF.